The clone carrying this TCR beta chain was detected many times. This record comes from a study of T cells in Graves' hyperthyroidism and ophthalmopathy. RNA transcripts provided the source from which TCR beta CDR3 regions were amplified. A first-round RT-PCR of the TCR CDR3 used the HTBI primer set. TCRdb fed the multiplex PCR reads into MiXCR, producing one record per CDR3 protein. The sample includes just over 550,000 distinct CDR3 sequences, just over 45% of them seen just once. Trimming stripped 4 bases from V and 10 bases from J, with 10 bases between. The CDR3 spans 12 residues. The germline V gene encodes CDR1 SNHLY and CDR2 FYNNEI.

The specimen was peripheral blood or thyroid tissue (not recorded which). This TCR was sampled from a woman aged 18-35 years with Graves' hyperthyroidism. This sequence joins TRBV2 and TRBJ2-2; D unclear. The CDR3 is CASSGSVAELFF. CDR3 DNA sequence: TGTGCCAGCAGTGGGTCCGTCGCGGAGCTGTTTTTT. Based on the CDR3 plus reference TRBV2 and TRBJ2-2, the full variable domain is EPEVTQTPSHQVTQMGQEVILRCVPISNHLYFYWYRQILGQKVEFLVSFYNNEISEKSEIFDDQFSVERPDGSNFTLKIRSTKLEDSAMYFCASSGSVAELFFGEGSRLTVL.